Listed here are 23 T cell receptor beta chains from one sample, sequenced in a study of blood T cell repertoires in COVID-19 (TCRdb year 2020). The method was the immunoSEQ multiplex PCR assay. As stored in TCRdb, this immuneACCESS dataset retains in-frame rearrangements with V and J assigned. A fraction of the clones does not appear; measured against another copy, unresolved V genes explain less than half of the discrepancy, and the remainder lacks a known reason. The sample yields 70,000 to 95,000 clones; about 80% were counted once. The top ten constitute over 10% of the sample. The source material was peripheral blood. The receptor source for this set is a human donor in a cohort sampled during active COVID-19.

The rearrangement joins TRBV10-2 to TRBJ2-4; 9 positions agree with TRBD1. The CDR3 loop spans 16 amino acids. After removal of 3 bases from V and 9 bases from J, the junction contained 12 bases not matched to a gene. Germline V lookup: CDR1 WSHSY, CDR2 SAAADI. CDR3 nucleotides: TGCGCCAGCAGTGACCTGGGGACAGGGCCGGCCGGCATTCAGTACTTC. Encoded protein: CASSDLGTGPAGIQYF.

The chain uses TRBV5-1 and TRBJ2-1; 9 bases are shared with TRBD2. The germline CDR1 and CDR2 sequences are SGHRS and YFSETQ. V gave up 4 bases and J gave up 2 bases; unmatched junction bases: 4. The CDR3 extends over 15 amino acids. CDR3 nucleotide sequence: TGCGCCAGCAGCCCCTCTAGCGGGGCCTACAATGAGCAGTTCTTC. Its protein product is CASSPSSGAYNEQFF.

The V and J genes are TRBV15 and TRBJ2-3, with D uncertain. The CDR3 extends over 15 amino acids. Deletions cut 3 bases from V and 0 bases from J, with 10 bases between. In germline, CDR1 is LNHNV, CDR2 YYDKDF (reference sequence). The CDR3 protein is CATSRTHTSTDTQYF. CDR3 in DNA: TGTGCCACCAGCAGGACTCACACTAGCACAGATACGCAGTATTTT.

V usage is TRBV21-1 and J usage is TRBJ2-7; TRBD2 reflects the table's D call only, with no check against the DNA. TRBV21-1 is shown as a pseudogene. This CDR3 has 15 amino acids. The CDR3 sequence is CASSKGTRGPYEQYF. The CDR3, as DNA: TGTGCCAGCAGCAAAGGGACTAGAGGGCCCTACGAGCAGTACTTC.

The chain combines TRBV27 with TRBJ2-3; a weak D match, TRBD1 (5 bases). The ends were cut back, 2 bases at V and 0 bases at J, with 9 bases in the middle. Germline V gene sequence: CDR1 MNHEY, CDR2 SMNVEV (reference sequence). The CDR3 loop spans 15 amino acids. DNA for the CDR3: TGTGCCAGCAGTTTACTCCAGGGTAGCACAGATACGCAGTATTTT. Translation gives CASSLLQGSTDTQYF.

J is TRBJ1-1 and V is TRBV2, with 8 bases fitting TRBD1. The V gene's germline CDR1 is SNHLY and CDR2 FYNNEI. CDR3 size: 14 residues. The trim removed 6 bases at V and 1 base at J, leaving 4 bases unmatched. The CDR3 sequence: CASRAGQGNTEAFF. In nucleotides, the CDR3 is TGTGCCAGCAGGGCCGGACAGGGGAACACTGAAGCTTTCTTT.

The rearrangement uses TRBV4-1 and TRBJ1-4, with 9 bases fitting TRBD1. The CDR3 is made up of 16 amino acids. J gave up 1 base and V 6 bases, and 6 bases lay outside the gene matches. Germline V CDR1 and CDR2: MGHRA, YSYEKL. CDR3 protein: CASRNNRGQTNEKLFF. DNA for the CDR3: TGCGCCAGCAGGAATAACAGGGGGCAAACTAATGAAAAACTGTTTTTT.

This clone is medium-sized in the sample. This sequence joins TRBV27 and TRBJ1-4, with TRBD1 as a possible D gene (6 bases). V shed 5 bases and J shed 3 bases, with 16 bases lying between them. The CDR3 spans 16 residues. The germline V gene encodes CDR1 MNHEY and CDR2 SMNVEV (reference sequence). The CDR3 reads CASSPNRDIANEKLFF. The CDR3, as DNA: TGTGCCAGCAGTCCAAACCGGGACATCGCTAATGAAAAACTGTTTTTT.

This chain links TRBV28 with TRBJ2-2; no firm D call. V was pared by 3 bases and J by 4 bases, with 9 bases between. The CDR3 is 14 amino acids. The germline CDR1 and CDR2 sequences are MDHEN and SYDVKM. CDR3 nucleotides: TGTGCCAGCAGTTTTTACAGCCTCACCGGGGAGCTGTTTTTT. This codes for CASSFYSLTGELFF.

This clone was counted ten times or more. V usage is TRBV7-8 and J usage is TRBJ1-5; TRBD1 aligns across 8 bases. CDR1 is SGHVS and CDR2 is FQNEAQ in the germline V gene. V lost 5 bases, J lost 0 bases, and 6 bases stayed unmatched. The CDR3 totals 16 residues. As DNA, the CDR3 is TGTGCCAGCAGCGCCGGGACAGGTCATAGCAATCAGCCCCAGCATTTT. It codes for CASSAGTGHSNQPQHF.

The rearrangement joins TRBV5-1 to TRBJ2-7; TRBD2 aligns across 11 bases. The CDR3 loop spans 16 amino acids. The germline V gene has CDR1 SGHRS and CDR2 YFSETQ. V shed 0 bases and J 2 bases; nucleotides not matched to a gene: 4. As DNA, the CDR3 is TGCGCCAGCAGCTTGGGGCCTAGCGGGGGGCCCTACGAGCAGTACTTC. Its translation is CASSLGPSGGPYEQYF.

Of note for this clone: Within the sample, other DNA sequences also encode this same CDR3. This chain links TRBV27 with TRBJ1-4; weak D call: TRBD1 (5 bases). Germline lookup yields CDR1 MNHEY and CDR2 SMNVEV (reference sequence). CDR3 size: 14 residues. Trimming took off 2 bases at V and 6 bases at J, with 10 bases between the two ends. CDR3 bases: TGTGCCAGCAGTTTAGCGGGGGGATATGAAAAACTGTTTTTT. It encodes CASSLAGGYEKLFF.

The CDR3 DNA follows: TGTGCCAGCAGCGGGGACAGGGAAGCCGAAAAACTGTTTTTT. This sequence encodes CASSGDREAEKLFF. This chain links TRBV6-4 with TRBJ1-4; TRBD1 matches 9 bases. The CDR3 runs to 14 residues. CDR1 is MRHNA and CDR2 is SNTAGT in the germline V gene. J was trimmed by 8 bases and V by 6 bases; bases with no gene match: 7.

The rearrangement uses TRBV7-6 and TRBJ1-6; 7 positions match TRBD1. In germline, CDR1 is SGHVS, CDR2 FNYEAQ. V was clipped by 5 bases and J by 6 bases; unmatched bases: 13. This CDR3 comprises 17 residues. The CDR3 sequence: CASSAQLIGTANSPLHF. The CDR3 DNA reads as TGTGCCAGCAGCGCCCAACTAATCGGGACAGCTAATTCACCCCTCCACTTT.

The chain joins TRBV3-1 (or the pseudogene TRBV3-2) to TRBJ1-2; 7 bases are a match to TRBD1. There are 14 residues in the CDR3. Germline CDR1 reads LGHDT; CDR2 reads YNNKEL (reference sequence). Unmatched junction bases numbered 7, after V lost 2 bases and J lost 7 bases. As DNA, the CDR3 is TGTGCCAGCAGCCAAAGGGGGCCCCAGGGTGGCTACACCTTC. Protein product: CASSQRGPQGGYTF.

V is TRBV7-8 and J is TRBJ1-5; no clear D. The CDR3 extends over 18 amino acids. Looked up from germline, CDR1 is SGHVS and CDR2 is FQNEAQ. V gave up 1 base and J gave up 5 bases, with 21 bases separating them. CDR3 nucleotide sequence: TGTGCCAGCAGCTTAGAACCTCCGGAGGCCAGGTGGCATCAGCCCCAGCATTTT. It specifies CASSLEPPEARWHQPQHF.

Points on this clone: The sample has other DNA sequences that encode this CDR3 too. This rearrangement joins TRBV12-3 or TRBV12-4 to TRBJ1-5; D may be TRBD1 (6 bases). V was pared by 6 bases and J by 1 base, with 7 bases between. The CDR3 extends over 13 amino acids. The CDR3 loop is CASRRGSNQPQHF. The CDR3 region has the DNA TGTGCCAGCAGAAGGGGGAGCAATCAGCCCCAGCATTTT.

This clone has a single count. The chain has TRBV18 and TRBJ2-7; 8 bases agree with TRBD1. CDR3 length equals 18 residues. Losses at the gene ends were 3 bases for V and 0 bases for J; bases not matched to a gene: 13. Germline loops: CDR1 KGHSH, CDR2 LQKENI. The CDR3 is CASSPGTGTVKRSYEQYF. CDR3 DNA sequence: TGTGCCAGCTCACCCGGGACAGGCACCGTAAAACGCTCCTACGAGCAGTACTTC.

The V and J genes are TRBV20-1 and TRBJ2-2; a possible D gene is TRBD2 (5 bases). From germline, CDR1 is DFQATT and CDR2 SNEGSKA (reference sequence). The CDR3 length is 14 residues. V was trimmed by 3 bases and J by 3 bases, leaving 11 bases between them. The CDR3 region is CSASRAVDTGELFF. The CDR3 DNA is TGCAGTGCTAGTAGAGCGGTCGACACCGGGGAGCTGTTTTTT.

The chain is built from TRBV5-1 and TRBJ1-2; D perhaps matches TRBD1 (5 bases). The germline V gene has CDR1 SGHRS and CDR2 YFSETQ. V was shortened by 3 bases and J by 5 bases, with 17 bases between the two germline ends. The CDR3 loop spans 15 amino acids. Here the CDR3 reads CASSSAGTASYGYTF. The CDR3 DNA sequence: TGCGCCAGCAGCTCCGCCGGGACTGCTTCTTATGGCTACACCTTC.

This clone came up once. CDR3 amino acids: CATLGQGGPGKLFF. In nucleotides, the CDR3 is TGTGCCACCCTCGGACAGGGGGGTCCCGGAAAACTGTTTTTT. This sequence joins TRBV19 and TRBJ1-4; TRBD1 matches 10 bases. The CDR3 contains 14 residues. The J segment lost 10 bases and the V segment lost 10 bases, leaving 12 bases of the junction unmatched. Germline V lookup: CDR1 LNHDA, CDR2 SQIVND (reference sequence).

This clone was recorded only once. This chain uses TRBV28 with TRBJ1-5; D possibly corresponds to TRBD1 (6 bases). Germline CDR1 is MDHEN and CDR2 is SYDVKM. The germline V and J ends were trimmed by 9 bases and 6 bases, with 12 bases remaining between them. This CDR3 is built from 12 residues. CDR3 region: CASLQGGQPQHF. CDR3 nucleotide sequence: TGTGCCAGTCTACAGGGCGGTCAGCCCCAGCATTTT.

The chain carries TRBV5-1 and TRBJ2-7, with 16 positions matching TRBD2. The germline gives CDR1 SGHRS, CDR2 YFSETQ. The CDR3 contains 20 residues. Trimming at V came to 3 bases and at J to 2 bases, leaving 14 bases not matched to a gene. CDR3 region: CASSWGSGTSGGARPYEQYF. For the CDR3, the DNA is TGCGCCAGCAGCTGGGGCTCCGGGACTAGCGGGGGGGCTCGTCCCTACGAGCAGTACTTC.